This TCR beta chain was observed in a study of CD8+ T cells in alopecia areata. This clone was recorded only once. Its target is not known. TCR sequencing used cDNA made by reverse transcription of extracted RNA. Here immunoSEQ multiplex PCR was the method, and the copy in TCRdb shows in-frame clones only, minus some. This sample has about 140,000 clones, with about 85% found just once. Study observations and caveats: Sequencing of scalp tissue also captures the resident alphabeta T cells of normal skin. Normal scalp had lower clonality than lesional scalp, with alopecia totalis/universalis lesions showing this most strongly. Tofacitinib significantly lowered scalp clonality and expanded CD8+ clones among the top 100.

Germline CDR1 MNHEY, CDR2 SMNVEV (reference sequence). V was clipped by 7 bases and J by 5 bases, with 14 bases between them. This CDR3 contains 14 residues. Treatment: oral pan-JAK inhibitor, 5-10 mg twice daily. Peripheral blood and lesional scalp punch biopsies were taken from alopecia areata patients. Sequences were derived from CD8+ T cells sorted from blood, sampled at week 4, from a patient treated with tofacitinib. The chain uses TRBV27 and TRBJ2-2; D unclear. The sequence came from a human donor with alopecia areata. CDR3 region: CASTSPRRTGELFF. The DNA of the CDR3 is TGTGCCAGCACTTCTCCAAGACGGACCGGGGAGCTGTTTTTT.